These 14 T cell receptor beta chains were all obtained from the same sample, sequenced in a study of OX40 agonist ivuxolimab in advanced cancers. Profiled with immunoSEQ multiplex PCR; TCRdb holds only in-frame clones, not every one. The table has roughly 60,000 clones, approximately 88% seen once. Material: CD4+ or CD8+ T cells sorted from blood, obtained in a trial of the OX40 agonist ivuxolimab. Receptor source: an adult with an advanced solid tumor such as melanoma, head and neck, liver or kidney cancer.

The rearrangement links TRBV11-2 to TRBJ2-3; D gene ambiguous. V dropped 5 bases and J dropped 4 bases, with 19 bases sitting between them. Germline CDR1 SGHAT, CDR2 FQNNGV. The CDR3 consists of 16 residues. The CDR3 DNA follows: TGTGCCAGCAGCCCCTACTCTTTGAGGTTACCAGATACGCAGTATTTT. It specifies CASSPYSLRLPDTQYF.

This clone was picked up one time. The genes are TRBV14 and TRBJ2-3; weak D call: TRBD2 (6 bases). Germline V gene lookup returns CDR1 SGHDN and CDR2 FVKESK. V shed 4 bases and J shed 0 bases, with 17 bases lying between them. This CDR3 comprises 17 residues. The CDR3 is CASSRRSLAQSTDTQYF. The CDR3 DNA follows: TGTGCCAGCAGCCGCCGTTCACTAGCCCAAAGCACAGATACGCAGTATTTT.

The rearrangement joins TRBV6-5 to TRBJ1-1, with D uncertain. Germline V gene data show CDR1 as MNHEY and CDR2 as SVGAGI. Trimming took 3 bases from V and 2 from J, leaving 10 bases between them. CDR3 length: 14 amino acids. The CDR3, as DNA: TGTGCCAGCAGTTATGTCGCGGTCAACACTGAAGCTTTCTTT. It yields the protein CASSYVAVNTEAFF.

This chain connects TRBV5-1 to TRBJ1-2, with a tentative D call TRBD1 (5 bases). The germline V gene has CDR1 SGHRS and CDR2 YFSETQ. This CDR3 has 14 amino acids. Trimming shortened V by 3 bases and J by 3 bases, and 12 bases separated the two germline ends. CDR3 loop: CASSSQGPDYGYTF. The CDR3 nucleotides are TGCGCCAGCAGCTCCCAGGGCCCTGACTATGGCTACACCTTC.

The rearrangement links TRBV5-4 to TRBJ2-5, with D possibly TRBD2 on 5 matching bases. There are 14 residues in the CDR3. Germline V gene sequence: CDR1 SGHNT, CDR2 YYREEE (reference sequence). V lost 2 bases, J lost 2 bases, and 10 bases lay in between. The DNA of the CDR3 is TGTGCCAGCAGCTTCGGGGTGGGGCAAGAGACCCAGTACTTC. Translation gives CASSFGVGQETQYF.

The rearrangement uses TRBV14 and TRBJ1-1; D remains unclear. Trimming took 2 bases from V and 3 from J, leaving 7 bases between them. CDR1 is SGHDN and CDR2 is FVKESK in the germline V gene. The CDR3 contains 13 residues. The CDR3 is CASSQNVYTEAFF. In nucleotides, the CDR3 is TGTGCCAGCAGCCAAAATGTCTACACTGAAGCTTTCTTT.

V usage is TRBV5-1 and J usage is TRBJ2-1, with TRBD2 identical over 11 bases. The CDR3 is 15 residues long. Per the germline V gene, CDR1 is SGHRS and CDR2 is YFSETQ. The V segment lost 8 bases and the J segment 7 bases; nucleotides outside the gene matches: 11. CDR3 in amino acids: CASKSRLAGSNEQFF. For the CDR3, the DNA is TGCGCCAGTAAATCCCGACTAGCGGGGAGTAATGAGCAGTTCTTC.

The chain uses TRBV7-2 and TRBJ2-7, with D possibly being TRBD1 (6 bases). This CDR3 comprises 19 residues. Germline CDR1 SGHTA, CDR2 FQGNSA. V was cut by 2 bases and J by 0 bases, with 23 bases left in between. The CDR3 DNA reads TGTGCCAGCAGCTTAAGGACAGCACAATGGGGTAGGATCTCCTACGAGCAGTACTTC. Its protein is CASSLRTAQWGRISYEQYF.

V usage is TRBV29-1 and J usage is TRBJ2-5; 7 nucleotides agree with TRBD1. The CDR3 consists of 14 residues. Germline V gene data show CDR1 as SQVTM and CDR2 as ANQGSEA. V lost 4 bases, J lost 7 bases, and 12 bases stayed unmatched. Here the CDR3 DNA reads TGCAGCGTTGGCCGGACAGGTACGGCTGGGACCCAGTACTTC. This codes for CSVGRTGTAGTQYF. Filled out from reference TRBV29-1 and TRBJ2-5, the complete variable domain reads SAVISQKPSRDICQRGTSLTIQCQVDSQVTMMFWYRQQPGQSLTLIATANQGSEATYESGFVIDKFPISRPNLTFSTLTVSNMSPEDSSIYLCSVGRTGTAGTQYFGPGTRLLVL.

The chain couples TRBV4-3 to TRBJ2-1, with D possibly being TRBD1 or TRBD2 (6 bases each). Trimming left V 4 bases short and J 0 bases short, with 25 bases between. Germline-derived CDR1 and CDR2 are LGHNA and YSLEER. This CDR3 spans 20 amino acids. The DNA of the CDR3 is TGCGCCAGCAGCCGTTTTGGGAGAGAGGGGGGAACTAGCTCCTACAATGAGCAGTTCTTC. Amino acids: CASSRFGREGGTSSYNEQFF.

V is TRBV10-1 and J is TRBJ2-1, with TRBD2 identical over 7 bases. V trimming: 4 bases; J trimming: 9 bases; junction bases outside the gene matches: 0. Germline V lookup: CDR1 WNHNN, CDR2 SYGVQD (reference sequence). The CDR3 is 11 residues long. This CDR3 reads CASSAGGEQFF. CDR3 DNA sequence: TGCGCCAGCAGTGCGGGGGGTGAGCAGTTCTTC.

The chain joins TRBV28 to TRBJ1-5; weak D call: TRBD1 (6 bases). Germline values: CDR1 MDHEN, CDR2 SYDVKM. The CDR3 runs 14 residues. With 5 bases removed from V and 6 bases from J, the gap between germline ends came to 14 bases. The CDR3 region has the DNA TGTGCCAGCAGTCCTACAGGGACGGGTCAGCCCCAGCATTTT. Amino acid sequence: CASSPTGTGQPQHF.

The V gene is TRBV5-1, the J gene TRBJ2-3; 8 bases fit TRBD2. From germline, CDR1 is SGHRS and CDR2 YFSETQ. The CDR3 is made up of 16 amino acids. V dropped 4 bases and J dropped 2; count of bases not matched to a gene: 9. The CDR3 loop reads CASSLTGGTFTDTQYF. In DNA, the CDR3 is TGCGCCAGCAGCCTCACGGGGGGGACCTTCACAGATACGCAGTATTTT. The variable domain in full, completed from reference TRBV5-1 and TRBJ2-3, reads KAGVTQTPRYLIKTRGQQVTLSCSPISGHRSVSWYQQTPGQGLQFLFEYFSETQRNKGNFPGRFSGRQFSNSRSEMNVSTLELGDSALYLCASSLTGGTFTDTQYFGPGTRLTVL.

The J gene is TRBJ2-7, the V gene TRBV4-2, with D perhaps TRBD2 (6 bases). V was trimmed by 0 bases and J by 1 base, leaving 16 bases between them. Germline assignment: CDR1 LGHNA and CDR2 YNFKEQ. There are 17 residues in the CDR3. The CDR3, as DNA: TGTGCCAGCAGCCAAGACCCCAGGGCGGGGAGGTCCTACGAGCAGTACTTC. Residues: CASSQDPRAGRSYEQYF.